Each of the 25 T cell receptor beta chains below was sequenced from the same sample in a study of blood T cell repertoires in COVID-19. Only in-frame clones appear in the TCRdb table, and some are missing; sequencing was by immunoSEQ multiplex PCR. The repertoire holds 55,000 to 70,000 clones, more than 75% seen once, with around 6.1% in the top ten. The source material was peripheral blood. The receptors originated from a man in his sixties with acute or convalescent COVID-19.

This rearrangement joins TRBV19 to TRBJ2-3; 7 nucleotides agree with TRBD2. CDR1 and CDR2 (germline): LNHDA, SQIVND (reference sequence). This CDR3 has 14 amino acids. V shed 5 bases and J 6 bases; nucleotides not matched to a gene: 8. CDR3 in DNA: TGTGCCAGTAGTGTTCTCTGGACTAGTGATACGCAGTATTTT. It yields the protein CASSVLWTSDTQYF.

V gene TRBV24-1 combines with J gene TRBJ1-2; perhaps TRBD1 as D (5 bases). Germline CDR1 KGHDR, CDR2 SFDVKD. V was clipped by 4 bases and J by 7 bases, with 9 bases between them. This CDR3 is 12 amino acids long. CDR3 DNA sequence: TGTGCCACCAGTGACCAGGGTCTTGGCTACACCTTC. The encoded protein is CATSDQGLGYTF.

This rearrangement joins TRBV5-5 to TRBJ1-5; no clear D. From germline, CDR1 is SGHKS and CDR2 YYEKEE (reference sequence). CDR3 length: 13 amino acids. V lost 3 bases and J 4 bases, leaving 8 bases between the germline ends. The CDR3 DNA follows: TGTGCCAGCAGCTCCGTGTCTAATCAGCCCCAGCATTTT. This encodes CASSSVSNQPQHF.

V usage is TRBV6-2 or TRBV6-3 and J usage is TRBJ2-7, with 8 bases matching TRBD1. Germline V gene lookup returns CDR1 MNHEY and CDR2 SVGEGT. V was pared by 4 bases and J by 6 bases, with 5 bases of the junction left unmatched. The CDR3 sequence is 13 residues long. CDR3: CASSLRQGFEQYF. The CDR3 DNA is TGTGCCAGCAGTTTGAGACAGGGGTTCGAGCAGTACTTC.

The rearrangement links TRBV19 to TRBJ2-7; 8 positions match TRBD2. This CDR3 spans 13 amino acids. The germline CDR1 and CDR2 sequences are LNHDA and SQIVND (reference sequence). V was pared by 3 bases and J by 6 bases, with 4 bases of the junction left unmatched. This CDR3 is CASSIGGGLEQYF. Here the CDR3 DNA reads TGTGCCAGTAGTATTGGCGGGGGGCTCGAGCAGTACTTC.

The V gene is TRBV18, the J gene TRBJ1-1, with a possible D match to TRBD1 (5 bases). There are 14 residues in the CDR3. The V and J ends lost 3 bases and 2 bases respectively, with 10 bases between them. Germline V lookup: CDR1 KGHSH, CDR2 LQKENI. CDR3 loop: CASSPAGKNTEAFF. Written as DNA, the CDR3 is TGTGCCAGCTCACCGGCAGGGAAAAACACTGAAGCTTTCTTT.

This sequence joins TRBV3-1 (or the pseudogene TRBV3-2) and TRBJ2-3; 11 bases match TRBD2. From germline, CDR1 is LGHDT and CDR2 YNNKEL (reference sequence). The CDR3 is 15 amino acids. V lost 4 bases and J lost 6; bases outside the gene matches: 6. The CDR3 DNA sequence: TGTGCCAGCAGCCCGACTAGCGGGGCGTGGGATACGCAGTATTTT. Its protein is CASSPTSGAWDTQYF.

CDR3 bases: TGCACCAGCAGCCAGTCAAACAGGGGACCTAATGAAAAACTGTTTTTT. Protein product: CTSSQSNRGPNEKLFF. The chain employs TRBV1 and TRBJ1-4; no check of the table's D call, TRBD1, against the DNA was made. TRBV1 is classified as a pseudogene. The CDR3 is made up of 16 amino acids.

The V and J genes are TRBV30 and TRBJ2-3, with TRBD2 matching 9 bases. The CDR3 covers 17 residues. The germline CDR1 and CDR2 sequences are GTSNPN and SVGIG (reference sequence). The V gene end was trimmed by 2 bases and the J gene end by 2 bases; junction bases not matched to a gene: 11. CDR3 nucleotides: TGTGCCTGGAGTACAGCGGGGGGCGTCTTATCCACAGATACGCAGTATTTT. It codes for CAWSTAGGVLSTDTQYF.

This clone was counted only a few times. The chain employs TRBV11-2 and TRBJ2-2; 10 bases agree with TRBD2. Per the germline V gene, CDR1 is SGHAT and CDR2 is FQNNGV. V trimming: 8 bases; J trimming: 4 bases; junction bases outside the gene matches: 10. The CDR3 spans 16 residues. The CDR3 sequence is CASRPSGGRGTGELFF. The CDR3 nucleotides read TGTGCCAGCCGGCCTAGCGGGGGCCGCGGCACCGGGGAGCTGTTTTTT.

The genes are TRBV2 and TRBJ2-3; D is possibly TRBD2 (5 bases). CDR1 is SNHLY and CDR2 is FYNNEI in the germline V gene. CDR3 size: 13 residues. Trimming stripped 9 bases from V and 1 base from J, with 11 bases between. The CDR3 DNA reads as TGTGCCAGGGACCCCGGGGGCACAGATACGCAGTATTTT. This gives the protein CARDPGGTDTQYF.

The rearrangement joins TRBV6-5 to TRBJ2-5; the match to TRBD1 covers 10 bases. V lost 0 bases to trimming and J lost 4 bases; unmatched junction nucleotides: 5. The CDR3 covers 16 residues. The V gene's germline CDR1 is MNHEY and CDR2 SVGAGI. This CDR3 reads CASSYSGTGDRETQYF. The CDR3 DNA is TGTGCCAGCAGTTACTCCGGGACAGGGGATCGAGAGACCCAGTACTTC.

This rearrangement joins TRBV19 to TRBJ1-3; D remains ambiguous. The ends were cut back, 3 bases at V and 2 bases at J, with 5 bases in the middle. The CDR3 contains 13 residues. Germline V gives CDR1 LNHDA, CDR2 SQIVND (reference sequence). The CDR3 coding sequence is TGTGCCAGTAGTATCCCCACTGGAAACACCATATATTTT. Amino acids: CASSIPTGNTIYF. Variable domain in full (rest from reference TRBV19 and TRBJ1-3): DGGITQSPKYLFRKEGQNVTLSCEQNLNHDAMYWYRQDPGQGLRLIYYSQIVNDFQKGDIAEGYSVSREKKESFPLTVTSAQKNPTAFYLCASSIPTGNTIYFGEGSWLTVV.

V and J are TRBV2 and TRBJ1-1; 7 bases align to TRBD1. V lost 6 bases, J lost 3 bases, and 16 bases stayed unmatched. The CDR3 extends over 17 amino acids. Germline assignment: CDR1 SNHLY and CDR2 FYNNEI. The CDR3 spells CASRVRQGAGGDTEAFF. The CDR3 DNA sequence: TGTGCCAGCAGAGTCCGACAGGGAGCCGGCGGGGACACTGAAGCTTTCTTT.

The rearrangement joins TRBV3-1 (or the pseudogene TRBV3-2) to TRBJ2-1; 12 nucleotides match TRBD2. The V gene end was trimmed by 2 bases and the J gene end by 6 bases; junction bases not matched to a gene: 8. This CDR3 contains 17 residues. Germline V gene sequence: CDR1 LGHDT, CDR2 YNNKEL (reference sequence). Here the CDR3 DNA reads TGTGCCAGCAGCCAATCCCCGACTAGCGGGGGACGCAATGAGCAGTTCTTC. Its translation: CASSQSPTSGGRNEQFF.

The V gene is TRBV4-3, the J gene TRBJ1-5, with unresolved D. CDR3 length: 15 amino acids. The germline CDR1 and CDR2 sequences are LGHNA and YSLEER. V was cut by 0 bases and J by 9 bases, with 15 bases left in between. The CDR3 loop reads CASSQEREASRPQHF. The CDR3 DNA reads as TGCGCCAGCAGCCAAGAGAGAGAGGCCTCCCGGCCCCAGCATTTT.

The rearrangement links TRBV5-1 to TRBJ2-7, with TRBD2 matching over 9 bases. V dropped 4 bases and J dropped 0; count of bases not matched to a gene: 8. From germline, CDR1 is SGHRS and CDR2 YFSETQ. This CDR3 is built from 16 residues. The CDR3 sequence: CASSETSGLSSYEQYF. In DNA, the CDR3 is TGCGCCAGCAGCGAGACTAGCGGCCTTTCCTCCTACGAGCAGTACTTC.

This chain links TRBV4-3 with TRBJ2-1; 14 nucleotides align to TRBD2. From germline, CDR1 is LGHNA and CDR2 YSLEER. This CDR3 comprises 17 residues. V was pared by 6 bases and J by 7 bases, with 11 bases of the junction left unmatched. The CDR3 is CASSPRRLAGGLNEQFF. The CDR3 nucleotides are TGCGCCAGCAGTCCACGACGACTAGCGGGGGGGCTTAATGAGCAGTTCTTC.

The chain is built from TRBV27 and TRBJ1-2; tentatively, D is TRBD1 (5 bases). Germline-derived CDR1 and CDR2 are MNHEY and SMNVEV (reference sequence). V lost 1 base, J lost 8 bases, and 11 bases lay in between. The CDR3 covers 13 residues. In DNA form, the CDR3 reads TGTGCCAGCAGTTTATGGCAGGGAAGCGGCTACACCTTC. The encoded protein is CASSLWQGSGYTF.

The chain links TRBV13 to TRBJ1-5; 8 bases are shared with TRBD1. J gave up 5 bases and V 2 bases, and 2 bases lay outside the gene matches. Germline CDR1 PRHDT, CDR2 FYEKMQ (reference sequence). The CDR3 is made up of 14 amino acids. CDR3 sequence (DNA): TGTGCCAGCAGCTTAACAGGGGGGGATCAGCCCCAGCATTTT. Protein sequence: CASSLTGGDQPQHF.

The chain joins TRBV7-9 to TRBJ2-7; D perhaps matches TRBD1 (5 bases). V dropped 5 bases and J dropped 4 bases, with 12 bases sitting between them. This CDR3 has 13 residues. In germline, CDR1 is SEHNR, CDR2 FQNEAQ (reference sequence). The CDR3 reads CASSVDSLYEQYF. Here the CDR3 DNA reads TGTGCCAGCAGCGTCGACAGCTTGTACGAGCAGTACTTC.

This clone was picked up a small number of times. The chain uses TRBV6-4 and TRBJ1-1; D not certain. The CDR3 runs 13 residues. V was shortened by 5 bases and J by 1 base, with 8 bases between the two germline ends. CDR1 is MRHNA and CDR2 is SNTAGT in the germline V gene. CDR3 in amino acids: CASSSTSNTEAFF. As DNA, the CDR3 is TGTGCCAGCAGTTCCACATCGAACACTGAAGCTTTCTTT.

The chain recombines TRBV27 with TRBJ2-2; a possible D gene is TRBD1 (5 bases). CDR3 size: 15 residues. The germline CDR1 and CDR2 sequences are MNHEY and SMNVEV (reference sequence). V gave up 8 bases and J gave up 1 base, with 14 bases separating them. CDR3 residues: CASDSRRLNTGELFF. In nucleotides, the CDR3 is TGTGCCAGCGACAGTCGGCGACTGAACACCGGGGAGCTGTTTTTT.

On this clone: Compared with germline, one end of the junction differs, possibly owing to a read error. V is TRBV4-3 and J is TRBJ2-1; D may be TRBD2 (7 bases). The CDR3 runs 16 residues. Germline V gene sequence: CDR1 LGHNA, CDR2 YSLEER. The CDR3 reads CASSLHRVSAGAYLLF. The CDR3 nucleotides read TGCGCCAGCAGCCTTCACCGAGTCTCGGCGGGGGCCTACCTCCTCTTC.

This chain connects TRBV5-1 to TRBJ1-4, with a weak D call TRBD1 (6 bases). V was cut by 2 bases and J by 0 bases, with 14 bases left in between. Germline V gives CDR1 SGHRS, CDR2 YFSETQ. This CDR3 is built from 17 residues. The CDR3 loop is CASSLGQLLSTNEKLFF. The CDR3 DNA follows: TGCGCCAGCAGCTTAGGACAGCTACTATCAACTAATGAAAAACTGTTTTTT.